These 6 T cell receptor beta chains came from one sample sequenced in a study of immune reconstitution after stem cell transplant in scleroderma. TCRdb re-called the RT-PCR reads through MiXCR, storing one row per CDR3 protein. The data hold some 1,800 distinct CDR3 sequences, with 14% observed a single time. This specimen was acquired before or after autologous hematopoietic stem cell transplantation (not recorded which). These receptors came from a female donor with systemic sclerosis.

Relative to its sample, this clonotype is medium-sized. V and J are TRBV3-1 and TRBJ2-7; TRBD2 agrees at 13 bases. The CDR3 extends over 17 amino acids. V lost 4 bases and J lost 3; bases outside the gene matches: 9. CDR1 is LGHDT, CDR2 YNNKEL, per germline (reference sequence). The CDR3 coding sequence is TGTGCCAGCAGCCTGGGACTAGCGGGGCCTCCTCTCTACGAGCAGTACTTC. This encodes CASSLGLAGPPLYEQYF.

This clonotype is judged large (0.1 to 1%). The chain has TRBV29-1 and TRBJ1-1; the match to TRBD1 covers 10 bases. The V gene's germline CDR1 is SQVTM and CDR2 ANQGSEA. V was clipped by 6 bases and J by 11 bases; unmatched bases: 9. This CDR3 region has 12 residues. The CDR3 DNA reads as TGCAGCGTACAGCGACAGGGGGCGGGGGCTTTCTTT. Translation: CSVQRQGAGAFF.

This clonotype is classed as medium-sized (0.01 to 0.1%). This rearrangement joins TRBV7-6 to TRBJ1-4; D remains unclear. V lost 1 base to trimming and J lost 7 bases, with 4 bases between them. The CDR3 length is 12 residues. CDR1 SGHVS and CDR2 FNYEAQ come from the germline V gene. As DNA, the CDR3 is TGTGCCAGCAGCTTAGTTTCTGAAAAACTGTTTTTT. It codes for CASSLVSEKLFF. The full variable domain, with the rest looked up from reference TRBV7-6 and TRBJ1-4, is GAGVSQSPRYKVTKRGQDVALRCDPISGHVSLYWYRQALGQGPEFLTYFNYEAQQDKSGLPNDRFSAERPEGSISTLTIQRTEQRDSAMYRCASSLVSEKLFFGSGTQLSVL.

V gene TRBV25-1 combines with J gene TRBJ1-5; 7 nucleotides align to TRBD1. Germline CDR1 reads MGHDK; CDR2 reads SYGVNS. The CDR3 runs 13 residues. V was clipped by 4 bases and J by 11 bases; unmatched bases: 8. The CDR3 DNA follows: TGTGCCAGCAGTGCCCCAGACAGGGACGCCCAGCATTTT. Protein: CASSAPDRDAQHF.

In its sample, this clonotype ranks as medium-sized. This chain's CDR3 is CSVGGGESKNTEAFF. Here the CDR3 DNA reads TGCAGCGTGGGGGGGGGGGAGTCTAAGAACACTGAAGCTTTCTTT. This chain joins TRBV29-1 and TRBJ1-1, with D tentatively TRBD1 (5 bases). The length of the CDR3 is 15 residues. V gave up 6 bases and J gave up 1 base, with 18 bases separating them. Germline values: CDR1 SQVTM, CDR2 ANQGSEA.

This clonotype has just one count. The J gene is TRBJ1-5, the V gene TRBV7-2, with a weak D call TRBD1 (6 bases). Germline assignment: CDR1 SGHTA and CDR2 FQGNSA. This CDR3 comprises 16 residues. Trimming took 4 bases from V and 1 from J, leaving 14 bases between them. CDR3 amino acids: CASSYQGTGSNQPQHF. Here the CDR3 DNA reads TGTGCCAGCAGCTACCAGGGGACTGGGAGCAATCAGCCCCAGCATTTT.